This TCR beta chain appears in the sequencing data of a study of T cell changes during pregnancy in multiple sclerosis. This CDR3 is 15 amino acids long. Trimming removed 4 bases from V and 2 bases from J, with 16 bases in between. Germline V gene data show CDR1 as SGDLS and CDR2 as YYNGEE. Profiling relied on immunoSEQ multiplex PCR, and the TCRdb table lists in-frame clones only, not all of them. The table includes approximately 52,000 clones, approximately 92% detected once. Sequencing was performed on CD4+ T cells from peripheral blood mononuclear cells, taken in the second trimester of pregnancy. The chain has TRBV9 and TRBJ2-7; D perhaps matches TRBD1 (8 bases). The receptor was derived from a female donor in good health, enrolled as a control in a pregnancy study. The CDR3 nucleotides are TGTGCCAGCAGCCGTCAGGGGGCGGGAGCCTACGAGCAGTACTTC. It encodes CASSRQGAGAYEQYF. The whole variable domain, filled in from reference TRBV9 and TRBJ2-7, reads DSGVTQTPKHLITATGQRVTLRCSPRSGDLSVYWYQQSLDQGLQFLIQYYNGEERAKGNILERFSAQQFPDLHSELNLSSLELGDSALYFCASSRQGAGAYEQYFGPGTRLTVT.